Listed below are T cell receptor beta chains from one sample, sequenced in a study of identical twins. TCRdb processed the 5' RACE reads anew with MiXCR; each CDR3 protein has one entry. This sample yields about 200,000 distinct CDR3 sequences, of which approximately 7.1% are seen a single time; roughly 14% belongs to the top ten. These data were also filed under a second study, of T cells expressing NK-cell markers.

Sequences were obtained from CD8+ T cells sorted from blood. These receptors were obtained from a woman between 18 and 30 years old in good health. Each CDR3 is given with its conserved first and last residue. A D gene is named only where the DNA matches it firmly. Only some rows state a clone size, as once, few, many or a class for expanded clones.

v_call	clone_size	j_call	cdr3_length	d_call	cdr3_aa	cdr3_nt
TRBV5-1	NA	TRBJ1-1	15	NA	CASRGGSTVNTEAFF	TGCGCCAGCCGAGGTGGAAGTACAGTGAACACTGAAGCTTTCTTT
TRBV29-1	many	TRBJ2-1	15	TRBD2	CSVEGGLAGGDEQFF	TGCAGCGTTGAAGGGGGTCTAGCGGGAGGGGATGAGCAGTTCTTC
TRBV11-2	many	TRBJ1-1	14	NA	CASSLFRSSTEAFF	TGTGCCAGCAGCTTGTTTCGTTCTTCTACTGAAGCTTTCTTT
TRBV9	NA	TRBJ2-1	10	NA	CATSDNEQFF	TGTGCCACTTCCGACAATGAGCAGTTCTTC
TRBV7-9	many	TRBJ2-2	14	NA	CASSLASGAGELFF	TGTGCCAGCAGCTTAGCGAGCGGCGCCGGGGAGCTGTTTTTT
TRBV7-6	few	TRBJ2-3	15	TRBD2	CASSSRLAGVNTQYF	TGTGCCAGCAGCTCCAGACTAGCGGGAGTAAATACGCAGTATTTT
TRBV5-1	many	TRBJ2-1	13	NA	CASSLRGVYEQFF	TGCGCCAGCAGCTTGAGGGGGGTCTATGAGCAGTTCTTC
TRBV20-1	many	TRBJ2-1	15	TRBD2	CSARAGSGSMYEQFF	TGCAGTGCTAGGGCGGGGAGCGGGAGTATGTATGAGCAGTTCTTC
TRBV7-2	NA	TRBJ1-2	15	TRBD1	CASSLARGPYYGYTF	TGTGCCAGCAGCTTAGCCAGGGGGCCCTACTATGGCTACACCTTC
TRBV7-2	few	TRBJ2-5	15	NA	CASSFYLAQGGTQYF	TGTGCCAGCAGCTTCTACTTAGCGCAGGGGGGGACCCAGTACTTC
TRBV9	many	TRBJ1-1	14	TRBD1	CASSETGASTEAFF	TGTGCCAGCAGCGAAACAGGGGCCTCCACTGAAGCTTTCTTT
TRBV11-2	many	TRBJ2-1	15	NA	CASSLRGGHKGEQFF	TGTGCCAGCAGCTTAAGGGGAGGTCATAAAGGTGAGCAGTTCTTC
TRBV29-1	many	TRBJ2-2	12	NA	CSVDGGAGELFF	TGCAGCGTTGACGGGGGCGCCGGGGAGCTGTTTTTT